The 8 T cell receptor beta chains below all came from one sample that was sequenced in a study of regulatory T cells. Study-wide points: In CD3G-deficient patients, conventional CD4+ T cells were enriched for hydrophobic CDR3 residues at positions 6 and 7.

Their antigens remain unidentified. The primer mix had 52 TRBV and 13 TRBJ primers. Clones were read by immunoSEQ multiplex PCR, and TCRdb kept only the in-frame ones, dropping some. There are about 17,000 clones in the sample; 75% to 85% occur only once, and around 7.8% lies in the top ten. The sequenced sample consisted of conventional CD4+ T cells sorted from blood. The receptors were gathered from a person in their thirties with CD3G deficiency.

J is TRBJ2-3 and V is TRBV7-9; the D gene is possibly TRBD2 (6 bases). CDR3 size: 15 residues. The germline V and J ends were trimmed by 5 bases and 2 bases, with 14 bases remaining between them. The V gene's germline CDR1 is SEHNR and CDR2 FQNEAQ (reference sequence). Here the CDR3 DNA reads TGTGCCAGCAGCCAAGTGGGGGGAACCACAGATACGCAGTATTTT. Its translation: CASSQVGGTTDTQYF.

This clone appeared a single time. The genes are TRBV7-8 and TRBJ1-1, with 7 bases matching TRBD1. Trimming at V came to 8 bases and at J to 3 bases, leaving 9 bases not matched to a gene. This CDR3 has 14 residues. Germline lookup yields CDR1 SGHVS and CDR2 FQNEAQ. CDR3 nucleotide sequence: TGTGCCAGCGGAAAGACAGGGACACACACTGAAGCTTTCTTT. This gives the protein CASGKTGTHTEAFF.

The rearrangement links TRBV30 to TRBJ1-2; TRBD1 matches 7 bases. Per the germline V gene, CDR1 is GTSNPN and CDR2 is SVGIG (reference sequence). The CDR3 contains 15 residues. V was clipped by 0 bases and J by 4 bases; unmatched bases: 8. CDR3 protein: CAWSVPGGGPYGYTF. The DNA for the CDR3 is TGTGCCTGGAGTGTACCAGGGGGAGGTCCCTATGGCTACACCTTC.

The chain has TRBV5-1 and TRBJ2-7; 7 bases agree with TRBD1. The CDR3 is 14 amino acids. CDR1 is SGHRS, CDR2 YFSETQ, per germline. Trimming took 0 bases from V and 6 from J; bases not matched to a gene: 6. Here the CDR3 reads CASSLGDRDSEQYF. The CDR3 DNA is TGCGCCAGCAGCTTGGGCGACAGGGATTCCGAGCAGTACTTC.

V usage is TRBV7-2 and J usage is TRBJ1-2; maybe TRBD1 (5 bases). CDR1 and CDR2 from the germline V gene are SGHTA and FQGNSA. The CDR3 consists of 15 residues. The V end was cut by 2 bases, the J end by 7 bases, with 17 bases between. The CDR3 DNA is TGTGCCAGCAGCTTATTGGCCGGGGGTGGTCCTGGCTACACCTTC. This sequence encodes CASSLLAGGGPGYTF.

This sequence joins TRBV28 and TRBJ2-7; D is perhaps TRBD2 (7 bases). Germline assignment: CDR1 MDHEN and CDR2 SYDVKM. The CDR3 runs 14 residues. The germline V and J ends were trimmed by 6 bases and 0 bases, with 12 bases remaining between them. CDR3 in amino acids: CASRRGGSSYEQYF. CDR3 DNA: TGTGCCAGCAGGAGGGGGGGGAGCTCCTACGAGCAGTACTTC. Together with reference TRBV28 and TRBJ2-7, the CDR3 gives the full variable domain: DVKVTQSSRYLVKRTGEKVFLECVQDMDHENMFWYRQDPGLGLRLIYFSYDVKMKEKGDIPEGYSVSREKKERFSLILESASTNQTSMYLCASRRGGSSYEQYFGPGTRLTVT.

The chain is built from TRBV7-8 and TRBJ1-5; the D is unclear. V was clipped by 3 bases and J by 4 bases, with 7 bases between them. The CDR3 covers 13 residues. Germline V gives CDR1 SGHVS, CDR2 FQNEAQ. CDR3 sequence: CASSFRMNQPQHF. CDR3 nucleotides: TGTGCCAGCAGCTTTAGAATGAATCAGCCCCAGCATTTT.

This clone appeared once. The chain combines TRBV19 with TRBJ2-2; D is unresolved. CDR3 size: 13 residues. V lost 7 bases and J lost 1, with 7 bases in between. From germline, CDR1 is LNHDA and CDR2 SQIVND (reference sequence). CDR3 sequence: CASNRMNTGELFF. CDR3 DNA sequence: TGTGCCAGTAATAGAATGAACACCGGGGAGCTGTTTTTT.